This T cell receptor beta chain was identified in a study of T-cell reconstitution after alpha-beta-depleted transplantation in children. TCRbeta library preparation incorporated unique molecular identifiers. MiXCR, run by TCRdb on the PCR reads, gives a single entry per CDR3 protein. The sample records about 640,000 distinct CDR3 sequences, approximately 15% being singletons. This clonotype occurred many times. Trimming at V came to 6 bases and at J to 3 bases, leaving 6 bases not matched to a gene. The CDR3 totals 14 residues. CDR1 and CDR2 from the germline V gene are SQVTM and ANQGSEA. The chain joins TRBV29-1 to TRBJ1-2; the match to TRBD1 covers 11 bases. The clonotype was recovered from a human donor who donated a stem cell graft to a child with acute myeloid leukemia. The starting material was PBMCs from the stem cell graft donor, obtained from the stem cell graft. CDR3 in amino acids: CSVYGGQGDYGYTF. The CDR3 DNA reads as TGCAGCGTCTACGGGGGACAGGGGGACTATGGCTACACCTTC.